One sample yielded the 24 T cell receptor beta chains listed below, sequenced in a study of blood T cell repertoires in COVID-19. Profiling relied on immunoSEQ multiplex PCR, and the TCRdb table lists in-frame clones only, not all of them. The sample lists 300,000 or so clones, around 90% seen once, with around 2.6% in the top ten. Input material: PBMCs or T cells enriched from blood (not recorded which). The receptor source for this set is a man between 60 and 70 years old who had recovered from COVID-19.

The J gene is TRBJ2-7, the V gene TRBV6-1; D possibly corresponds to TRBD1 (5 bases). The CDR3 has 15 amino acids. The germline V gene has CDR1 MNHNS and CDR2 SASEGT. V was shortened by 1 base and J by 1 base, with 11 bases between the two germline ends. The CDR3 here is CASSEVEDTSYEQYF. In nucleotides, the CDR3 is TGTGCCAGCAGTGAAGTTGAGGACACGTCCTACGAGCAGTACTTC.

This clone was seen just once. V is TRBV6-5 and J is TRBJ2-1; 8 bases fit TRBD2. Looked up from germline, CDR1 is MNHEY and CDR2 is SVGAGI. The CDR3 length is 15 residues. Germline trimming cut 2 bases from V and 8 bases from J; bases unmatched to any gene: 8. The CDR3 DNA is TGTGCCAGCAGTTACCAGGGACTAGGAATTGATGAGCAGTTCTTC. It yields the protein CASSYQGLGIDEQFF.

The V call is TRBV9, the J call TRBJ2-7; possibly TRBD2 for D (6 bases). Trimming took 0 bases from V and 1 from J, leaving 17 bases between them. CDR3 length equals 17 residues. Germline V gene lookup returns CDR1 SGDLS and CDR2 YYNGEE. Here the CDR3 DNA reads TGTGCCAGCAGCGTAGAGTCTTCGGGAGTTCCATCCTACGAGCAGTACTTC. This codes for CASSVESSGVPSYEQYF. The whole variable domain, remainder taken from reference TRBV9 and TRBJ2-7, is DSGVTQTPKHLITATGQRVTLRCSPRSGDLSVYWYQQSLDQGLQFLIQYYNGEERAKGNILERFSAQQFPDLHSELNLSSLELGDSALYFCASSVESSGVPSYEQYFGPGTRLTVT.

The chain couples TRBV28 to TRBJ1-1; D ambiguous. This CDR3 contains 14 residues. Germline-derived CDR1 and CDR2 are MDHEN and SYDVKM. V dropped 2 bases and J dropped 7 bases, with 14 bases sitting between them. The CDR3 here is CASSLQIPTLEAFF. The DNA for the CDR3 is TGTGCCAGCAGTTTACAGATCCCCACCCTTGAAGCTTTCTTT.

This chain joins TRBV4-1 and TRBJ2-4; D perhaps matches TRBD2 (5 bases). This CDR3 contains 18 residues. CDR1 MGHRA and CDR2 YSYEKL come from the germline V gene. Trimming took 0 bases from V and 1 from J, leaving 16 bases between them. In nucleotides, the CDR3 is TGCGCCAGCAGCCAAGAGGGAGAACCGGGCCCGGCCAAAAACATTCAGTACTTC. This sequence encodes CASSQEGEPGPAKNIQYF.

Of note for this clone: The same CDR3 is also encoded by other DNA sequences in this sample. This chain uses TRBV7-9 with TRBJ1-1; D perhaps matches TRBD1 (6 bases). Germline-derived CDR1 and CDR2 are SEHNR and FQNEAQ (reference sequence). The CDR3 has 13 residues. V was cut by 4 bases and J by 0 bases, with 6 bases left in between. Written as DNA, the CDR3 is TGTGCCAGCAGCTACAGGGTGAACACTGAAGCTTTCTTT. This encodes CASSYRVNTEAFF.

The rearrangement uses TRBV6-5 and TRBJ2-5; TRBD1 is a possible D gene (7 bases). Trimming removed 2 bases at V and 5 bases at J, with 9 bases between. Per the germline V gene, CDR1 is MNHEY and CDR2 is SVGAGI. The CDR3 length is 13 residues. CDR3 sequence reads: CASSYAGGETQYF. In nucleotides, the CDR3 is TGTGCCAGCAGTTACGCAGGGGGGGAGACCCAGTACTTC.

This chain joins TRBV4-3 and TRBJ2-3; D unclear. Germline V lookup: CDR1 LGHNA, CDR2 YSLEER. The CDR3 spans 15 residues. Trimming removed 0 bases at V and 7 bases at J, with 14 bases between. CDR3: CASSQDRASFNTQYF. CDR3 bases: TGCGCCAGCAGCCAAGATCGAGCTAGTTTTAATACGCAGTATTTT.

The chain recombines TRBV11-3 with TRBJ1-6; D not certain. The CDR3 extends over 15 amino acids. CDR1 SGHNT and CDR2 YENEEA come from the germline V gene. V gave up 4 bases and J gave up 7 bases, with 14 bases separating them. This CDR3 is CASSSAGTVNSPLHF. The CDR3 DNA reads TGTGCCAGCAGCTCGGCGGGAACAGTAAATTCACCCCTCCACTTT.

This chain joins TRBV11-1 and TRBJ2-1, with 7 bases matching TRBD1. The CDR3 consists of 13 residues. The V and J ends lost 2 bases and 9 bases, in that order; junction bases with no gene match: 4. CDR1 and CDR2 (germline): SGHAT, FQDESV (reference sequence). CDR3 nucleotide sequence: TGTGCCAGCAGCTTAAACAGGGGACGTGAGCAGTTCTTC. It encodes CASSLNRGREQFF. The variable domain in full, with the rest retrieved from reference TRBV11-1 and TRBJ2-1, is EAEVAQSPRYKITEKSQAVAFWCDPISGHATLYWYRQILGQGPELLVQFQDESVVDDSQLPKDRFSAERLKGVDSTLKIQPAELGDSAMYLCASSLNRGREQFFGPGTRLTVL.

The chain combines TRBV14 with TRBJ2-1; D call uncertain. CDR3 length equals 13 residues. Trimming left V 7 bases short and J 3 bases short, with 10 bases between. Per germline, CDR1 SGHDN and CDR2 FVKESK. The CDR3 DNA follows: TGTGCCAGCAACCCTTCCGGCTACAATGAGCAGTTCTTC. Translating gives CASNPSGYNEQFF.

The chain combines TRBV7-9 with TRBJ2-2; 7 bases line up with TRBD1. V shed 4 bases and J 5 bases; nucleotides not matched to a gene: 10. This CDR3 spans 16 amino acids. Germline V lookup: CDR1 SEHNR, CDR2 FQNEAQ (reference sequence). The CDR3 bases are TGTGCCAGCAGCTCGACCCGCACAGGGGAAACCGGGGAGCTGTTTTTT. Its translation is CASSSTRTGETGELFF.

The genes are TRBV27 and TRBJ1-1; 10 bases match TRBD1. The CDR3 sequence is 14 residues long. Looked up from germline, CDR1 is MNHEY and CDR2 is SMNVEV (reference sequence). The V gene end was trimmed by 6 bases and the J gene end by 1 base; junction bases not matched to a gene: 2. The CDR3 DNA follows: TGTGCCAGCAGCCGACAGGGGGCGAACACTGAAGCTTTCTTT. Translated: CASSRQGANTEAFF.

This rearrangement joins TRBV11-3 to TRBJ2-1, with 7 bases that match TRBD2. This CDR3 comprises 13 residues. The V gene end was trimmed by 5 bases and the J gene end by 6 bases; junction bases not matched to a gene: 4. The germline gives CDR1 SGHNT, CDR2 YENEEA. The CDR3 coding sequence is TGTGCCAGCAGCCTCCGGACTAGCAATGAGCAGTTCTTC. Protein: CASSLRTSNEQFF.

There are a few counts of this clone. V usage is TRBV4-3 and J usage is TRBJ1-2; 8 nucleotides line up with TRBD1. Germline CDR1 reads LGHNA; CDR2 reads YSLEER. With 5 bases clipped from V and 10 bases from J, the junction kept 12 bases outside the gene matches. This CDR3 has 14 residues. This CDR3 is CASSRTGSSLAYTF. The CDR3 nucleotides read TGCGCCAGCAGCAGGACAGGGAGTTCATTAGCCTACACCTTC.

This clone was detected once. The CDR3 region has the DNA TGCAGTGCTAGTTCAGGTGTGAACACTGAAGCTTTCTTT. Protein sequence: CSASSGVNTEAFF. This sequence joins TRBV20-1 and TRBJ1-1; D uncertain. CDR1 is DFQATT and CDR2 is SNEGSKA in the germline V gene (reference sequence). Trimming cost V 3 bases and J 0 bases, with 8 bases left between them. There are 13 residues in the CDR3.

V usage is TRBV27 and J usage is TRBJ1-1; maybe TRBD1 (5 bases). The CDR3 extends over 17 amino acids. From germline, CDR1 is MNHEY and CDR2 SMNVEV (reference sequence). V shed 1 base and J shed 7 bases, with 22 bases lying between them. CDR3 DNA sequence: TGTGCCAGCAGTTTATTCGCCATGGCGGGGCTCAGGAATGAAGCTTTCTTT. Translation: CASSLFAMAGLRNEAFF.

This clone was recorded only once. Here the CDR3 DNA reads TGTGCCAGCAGCTTAAACAGGGTGAATTCACCCCTCCACTTT. Residues: CASSLNRVNSPLHF. The chain couples TRBV11-3 to TRBJ1-6, with D perhaps TRBD1 (6 bases). V was clipped by 2 bases and J by 7 bases, with 9 bases between them. The CDR3 loop spans 14 amino acids. CDR1 and CDR2 from the germline V gene are SGHNT and YENEEA.

The V gene is TRBV5-1, the J gene TRBJ1-3; TRBD1 aligns across 8 bases. V was pared by 4 bases and J by 1 base, with 7 bases of the junction left unmatched. From germline, CDR1 is SGHRS and CDR2 YFSETQ. This CDR3 comprises 16 residues. The CDR3 protein is CASSPQGAVSGNTIYF. The CDR3 nucleotides are TGCGCCAGCAGCCCTCAGGGGGCGGTTTCTGGAAACACCATATATTTT.

The J gene is TRBJ2-7, the V gene TRBV14, with a weak D call TRBD2 (6 bases). V lost 4 bases, J lost 1 base, and 8 bases lay in between. Germline loops: CDR1 SGHDN, CDR2 FVKESK. The CDR3 runs 13 residues. Written as DNA, the CDR3 is TGTGCCAGCAGCCTTGGGACTTCCTACGAGCAGTACTTC. Translated: CASSLGTSYEQYF.

This clone has just a few counts. This chain joins TRBV7-8 and TRBJ2-2; D call uncertain. The CDR3 sequence is 12 residues long. Deletions cut 4 bases from V and 2 bases from J, with 2 bases between. Germline CDR1 and CDR2: SGHVS and FQNEAQ. The CDR3 coding sequence is TGTGCCAGCAGCTCTAACACCGGGGAGCTGTTTTTT. As protein: CASSSNTGELFF.

The chain is built from TRBV6-6 and TRBJ2-3; no clear D gene. The CDR3 sequence is 15 residues long. Germline V gives CDR1 MNHNY, CDR2 SVGAGI (reference sequence). Between the trimmed V and J ends, which lost 2 bases and 1 base, there was a span of 10 bases. This chain's CDR3 is CASSYPDRGTDTQYF. The DNA for the CDR3 is TGTGCCAGCAGTTACCCAGACCGGGGCACAGATACGCAGTATTTT.

The chain carries TRBV7-3 and TRBJ2-4; 8 bases are a match to TRBD1. Germline V lookup: CDR1 SGHTA, CDR2 FQGTGA. The CDR3 has 13 amino acids. Germline trimming cut 5 bases from V and 7 bases from J; bases unmatched to any gene: 4. The CDR3 spells CASSKDRANIQYF. CDR3 nucleotide sequence: TGTGCCAGCAGCAAGGACAGGGCGAACATTCAGTACTTC.

The CDR3 loop reads CATSRDLGQTDTQYF. CDR3 DNA: TGTGCCACCAGCAGAGATTTGGGACAAACAGATACGCAGTATTTT. V gene TRBV15 combines with J gene TRBJ2-3, with D perhaps matching TRBD1 (6 bases). The CDR3 has 15 residues. V was shortened by 0 bases and J by 3 bases, with 10 bases between the two germline ends. Germline V gene data show CDR1 as LNHNV and CDR2 as YYDKDF (reference sequence).